Below are 11 T cell receptor beta chains sequenced from a single sample in a study of CD4+ T cells in melanoma. TCRdb keeps only in-frame clones here, not all; method: immunoSEQ multiplex PCR. Of some 150,000 clones listed, over 90% are singletons. These receptor sequences come from a human donor with melanoma.

The V and J genes are TRBV19 and TRBJ1-1, with D possibly being TRBD1 (6 bases). Germline V gene sequence: CDR1 LNHDA, CDR2 SQIVND (reference sequence). The CDR3 is 15 amino acids. V lost 3 bases and J 1 base, leaving 12 bases between the germline ends. This chain's CDR3 is CASSIKVTGNTEAFF. The CDR3 coding sequence is TGTGCCAGTAGTATTAAGGTGACAGGGAACACTGAAGCTTTCTTT.

V is TRBV4-1 and J is TRBJ2-3; D is possibly TRBD1 (5 bases). Trimming stripped 2 bases from V and 5 bases from J, with 20 bases between. CDR3 length: 17 residues. Germline V gives CDR1 MGHRA, CDR2 YSYEKL. The CDR3 DNA follows: TGCGCCAGCAGCCAAAAGGTGGTGGGGCTATCGGGAGATACGCAGTATTTT. Protein sequence: CASSQKVVGLSGDTQYF.

J is TRBJ2-7 and V is TRBV19; 9 bases are a match to TRBD2. Germline assignment: CDR1 LNHDA and CDR2 SQIVND (reference sequence). The CDR3 is 13 residues long. Trimming took 5 bases from V and 6 from J; bases not matched to a gene: 5. CDR3 sequence: CASSPGLAREQYF. The CDR3 DNA follows: TGTGCCAGTAGTCCCGGACTAGCGCGCGAGCAGTACTTC.

The CDR3 loop reads CAWRDGQAHEQYF. DNA of the CDR3: TGTGCCTGGCGGGACGGCCAGGCCCACGAGCAGTACTTC. The chain combines TRBV30 with TRBJ2-7; D assignment may be TRBD1 or TRBD2 (5 bases each). Germline loops: CDR1 GTSNPN, CDR2 SVGIG (reference sequence). The CDR3 is made up of 13 amino acids. V lost 5 bases and J 5 bases, leaving 16 bases between the germline ends.

V and J are TRBV11-3 and TRBJ1-1; a possible D gene is TRBD1 (6 bases). CDR1 is SGHNT, CDR2 YENEEA, per germline. CDR3 length: 20 amino acids. Trimming removed 4 bases at V and 2 bases at J, with 29 bases between. CDR3 protein: CASSSLDRLQGAPYNTEAFF. CDR3 DNA sequence: TGTGCCAGCAGCTCCTTAGACAGGCTCCAAGGCGCTCCCTACAACACTGAAGCTTTCTTT.

This chain joins TRBV6-4 and TRBJ1-1, with D uncertain. There are 14 residues in the CDR3. Deletions cut 3 bases from V and 3 bases from J, with 11 bases between. Germline V lookup: CDR1 MRHNA, CDR2 SNTAGT. CDR3 amino acids: CASSEAGPDTEAFF. In DNA, the CDR3 is TGTGCCAGCAGTGAAGCGGGCCCGGACACTGAAGCTTTCTTT.

The chain joins TRBV10-1 to TRBJ2-3; D is perhaps TRBD1 or TRBD2 (5 bases each). There are 15 residues in the CDR3. The V and J ends lost 2 bases and 1 base respectively, with 10 bases between them. Germline V gene lookup returns CDR1 WNHNN and CDR2 SYGVQD (reference sequence). CDR3 loop: CASSEEGSGTDTQYF. CDR3 coding DNA: TGCGCCAGCAGTGAGGAGGGGTCGGGCACAGATACGCAGTATTTT.

This sequence joins TRBV5-6 and TRBJ1-1; TRBD1 matches at 7 bases. Unmatched junction bases numbered 2, after V lost 2 bases and J lost 1 base. There are 14 residues in the CDR3. Germline CDR1 SGHDT, CDR2 YYEEEE. The CDR3 spells CASSFQGGNTEAFF. Here the CDR3 DNA reads TGTGCCAGCAGCTTTCAGGGGGGGAACACTGAAGCTTTCTTT. Full variable domain (remainder filled in from reference TRBV5-6 and TRBJ1-1): DAGVTQSPTHLIKTRGQQVTLRCSPKSGHDTVSWYQQALGQGPQFIFQYYEEEERQRGNFPDRFSGHQFPNYSSELNVNALLLGDSALYLCASSFQGGNTEAFFGQGTRLTVV.

The chain combines TRBV5-4 with TRBJ1-1; TRBD1 is a possible D gene (6 bases). This CDR3 contains 14 residues. Trimming took 4 bases from V and 4 from J, leaving 14 bases between them. Germline-derived CDR1 and CDR2 are SGHNT and YYREEE (reference sequence). CDR3 in amino acids: CASSLGQSITEAFF. The DNA of the CDR3 is TGTGCCAGCAGCCTCGGACAGTCTATCACTGAAGCTTTCTTT. The complete variable domain, with remaining parts taken from reference TRBV5-4 and TRBJ1-1, reads ETGVTQSPTHLIKTRGQQVTLRCSSQSGHNTVSWYQQALGQGPQFIFQYYREEENGRGNFPPRFSGLQFPNYSSELNVNALELDDSALYLCASSLGQSITEAFFGQGTRLTVV.

This chain connects TRBV9 to TRBJ2-3; TRBD1 might be the D (5 bases). The CDR3 contains 15 residues. Trimming removed 0 bases from V and 6 bases from J, with 14 bases in between. Germline V CDR1 and CDR2: SGDLS, YYNGEE. The CDR3 sequence is CASSVERGNVDTQYF. The CDR3 DNA sequence: TGTGCCAGCAGCGTAGAAAGGGGAAACGTGGATACGCAGTATTTT.

The rearrangement joins TRBV18 to TRBJ1-4; TRBD1 might be the D (6 bases). The V end lost 5 bases, the J end lost 4 bases, and 11 bases lay between the germline ends. The CDR3 contains 14 residues. Germline V gene sequence: CDR1 KGHSH, CDR2 LQKENI. CDR3 protein: CASSGGRGNEKLFF. The CDR3 DNA reads as TGTGCCAGCTCAGGGGGGCGCGGTAATGAAAAACTGTTTTTT.